This TCR beta chain was captured in a study of T-cell reconstitution after alpha-beta-depleted transplantation in children. This clonotype has just a few counts. Its antigen is as yet unknown. Study-wide findings and caveats: When one year had passed after transplant, most T-cell counts and diversity came from newly produced T cells.

This sample's TCRbeta library carried unique molecular identifier barcodes. MiXCR was run by TCRdb on the PCR reads, yielding one entry per CDR3 protein. In the table there are about 460,000 distinct CDR3 sequences, approximately 10% of which are singletons. CDR1 and CDR2 (germline): LGHNA, YSLEER. The CDR3 contains 16 residues. Trimming removed 5 bases from V and 10 bases from J; junction bases left unmatched: 13. The V call is TRBV4-3, the J call TRBJ2-1; 11 bases map to TRBD2. The TCR comes from a female patient aged 2-9 years who had a stem cell transplant for aplastic anemia, so the T cells may come from the graft donor. The specimen comprised PBMCs, mostly from graft donor cells, sampled 180 days after TCRalphabeta/CD19-depleted stem cell transplant. In DNA, the CDR3 is TGCGCCAGCAGCGCAGATAGCGGGAGGGCCTTCTCGGAGCAGTTCTTC. Translation gives CASSADSGRAFSEQFF.